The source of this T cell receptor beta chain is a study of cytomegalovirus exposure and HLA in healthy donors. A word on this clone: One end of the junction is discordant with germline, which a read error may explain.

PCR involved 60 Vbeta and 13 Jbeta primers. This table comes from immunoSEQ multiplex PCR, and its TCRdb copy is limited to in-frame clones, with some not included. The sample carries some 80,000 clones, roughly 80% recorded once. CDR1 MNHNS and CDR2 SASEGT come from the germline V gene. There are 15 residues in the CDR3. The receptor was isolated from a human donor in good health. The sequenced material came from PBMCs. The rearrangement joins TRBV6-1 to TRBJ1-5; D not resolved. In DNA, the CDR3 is TGTGCCACCCAAGCCCTCATGGATAGCAATCAGCCCCAGAATTTT. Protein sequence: CATQALMDSNQPQNF.